Described below is a single TCR beta chain sequence and its context. The source of the sample is a study of blood T cell repertoires in COVID-19. On the study more broadly: Acute and convalescent COVID-19 specimens originated in the United States, Italy and Spain.

Sequencing used immunoSEQ multiplex PCR; TCRdb keeps in-frame clones, though not all of them. This table has approximately 480,000 clones, roughly 89% appearing once. Recruited during active infection, patients (from Seattle) were subsequently followed longitudinally. This clonotype was sampled from a man aged 18 to 30 with COVID-19, enrolled during active disease. The sample taken for sequencing was peripheral blood.

CDR3: CASSMTGTGGTEAFF. The CDR3 coding sequence is TGTGCCAGCAGTATGACCGGGACAGGGGGGACTGAAGCTTTCTTT. The V call is TRBV13, the J call TRBJ1-1, with 11 bases aligning to TRBD1. The length of the CDR3 is 15 residues. Losses at the gene ends were 6 bases for V and 5 bases for J; bases not matched to a gene: 8. The germline gives CDR1 PRHDT, CDR2 FYEKMQ (reference sequence).